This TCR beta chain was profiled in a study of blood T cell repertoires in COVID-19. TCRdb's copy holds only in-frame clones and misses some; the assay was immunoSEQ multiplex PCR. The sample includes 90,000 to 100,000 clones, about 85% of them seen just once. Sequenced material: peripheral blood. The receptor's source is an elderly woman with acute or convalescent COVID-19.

The CDR3 is CASSQDGEPNEKLFF. As DNA, the CDR3 is TGCGCCAGCAGCCAAGACGGGGAACCTAATGAAAAACTGTTTTTT. The chain links TRBV4-1 to TRBJ1-4; D ambiguous. In germline, CDR1 is MGHRA, CDR2 YSYEKL. This CDR3 has 15 amino acids. V was shortened by 0 bases and J by 3 bases, with 8 bases between the two germline ends.